What follows are 15 T cell receptor beta chains derived from one specimen sequenced in a study of PD-1 blockade in classical Hodgkin lymphoma. Sequencing was performed with immunoSEQ multiplex PCR; in TCRdb, only in-frame clones are kept and a portion is missing. Of 90,000 or so clones listed, approximately 78% are singletons. Sample time point: cycle 4 day 1 (C4D1), after 5 to 7 weeks of nivolumab. Autologous stem cell transplantation was followed by relapse in every patient, and brentuximab vedotin exposure varied. This specimen was peripheral blood mononuclear cells (PBMCs), taken before the fourth cycle of nivolumab. These TCRs come from a human donor with classical Hodgkin lymphoma.

The chain recombines TRBV19 with TRBJ1-5; no definite D call. Germline loops: CDR1 LNHDA, CDR2 SQIVND (reference sequence). The germline V and J ends were trimmed by 7 bases and 5 bases, with 12 bases remaining between them. This CDR3 is built from 13 residues. CDR3 DNA: TGTGCCAGTATCCCTGGGTTGGATCAGCCCCAGCATTTT. This sequence encodes CASIPGLDQPQHF.

The V call is TRBV7-2, the J call TRBJ2-5; D is uncertain. Trimming removed 2 bases from V and 3 bases from J, with 4 bases in between. The CDR3 covers 12 residues. Germline CDR1 reads SGHTA; CDR2 reads FQGNSA. The CDR3 sequence: CASSLKKETQYF. The CDR3 nucleotides read TGTGCCAGCAGCTTAAAGAAAGAGACCCAGTACTTC.

The CDR3 DNA sequence: TGTGCCAGTAGCGACAGACAGGGCCCTAATGAAAAACTGTTTTTT. This gives the protein CASSDRQGPNEKLFF. The chain is built from TRBV19 and TRBJ1-4; 7 bases map to TRBD1. The CDR3 covers 15 residues. The germline V gene encodes CDR1 LNHDA and CDR2 SQIVND (reference sequence). V lost 6 bases and J lost 3; bases outside the gene matches: 7.

The V gene is TRBV9, the J gene TRBJ2-5, with 7 nucleotides matching TRBD2. This CDR3 is 15 amino acids long. Germline V gene lookup returns CDR1 SGDLS and CDR2 YYNGEE. J gave up 5 bases and V 3 bases, and 10 bases lay outside the gene matches. CDR3 loop: CASSESGLVGETQYF. The CDR3, as DNA: TGTGCCAGCAGCGAATCCGGACTAGTCGGGGAGACCCAGTACTTC.

The rearrangement links TRBV7-9 to TRBJ2-6; D possibly matches TRBD1 or TRBD2 (6 bases each). This CDR3 has 14 residues. Germline V gives CDR1 SEHNR, CDR2 FQNEAQ (reference sequence). Trimming removed 5 bases at V and 7 bases at J, with 12 bases between. The CDR3 nucleotides read TGTGCCAGCAGCCTACTGGGGGGCGCCAACGTCCTGACTTTC. It is translated as CASSLLGGANVLTF.

This chain connects TRBV7-3 to TRBJ2-7; TRBD1 might be the D (6 bases). V was clipped by 5 bases and J by 6 bases, with 14 bases between them. Germline CDR1 and CDR2: SGHTA and FQGTGA. The CDR3 runs to 13 residues. The CDR3 DNA is TGTGCCAGCAGCCAAACAGGGTTAGGCGAGCAGTACTTC. This codes for CASSQTGLGEQYF.

The chain employs TRBV30 and TRBJ2-5, with a tentative D call TRBD1 (5 bases). Germline V gene data show CDR1 as GTSNPN and CDR2 as SVGIG (reference sequence). V lost 5 bases, J lost 4 bases, and 17 bases lay in between. This CDR3 is built from 14 residues. CDR3 sequence reads: CAWDPVGRPETQYF. CDR3 nucleotides: TGTGCCTGGGACCCTGTGGGGCGCCCAGAGACCCAGTACTTC. Full variable domain (remainder filled in from reference TRBV30 and TRBJ2-5): SQTIHQWPATLVQPVGSPLSLECTVEGTSNPNLYWYRQAAGRGLQLLFYSVGIGQISSEVPQNLSASRPQDRQFILSSKKLLLSDSGFYLCAWDPVGRPETQYFGPGTRLLVL.

The V gene is TRBV5-4, the J gene TRBJ2-5, with TRBD2 matching over 7 bases. CDR1 SGHNT and CDR2 YYREEE come from the germline V gene (reference sequence). Losses at the gene ends were 4 bases for V and 5 bases for J; bases not matched to a gene: 5. This CDR3 region has 13 residues. In nucleotides, the CDR3 is TGTGCCAGCAGCGTTGGACTAGAGGAGACCCAGTACTTC. This gives the protein CASSVGLEETQYF.

The chain uses TRBV4-1 and TRBJ1-6; D is perhaps TRBD1 (6 bases). The V end lost 0 bases, the J end lost 10 bases, and 16 bases lay between the germline ends. The CDR3 sequence is 16 residues long. Germline loops: CDR1 MGHRA, CDR2 YSYEKL. The CDR3 spells CASSQDRPGAGSPLHF. In DNA form, the CDR3 reads TGCGCCAGCAGCCAAGATCGGCCGGGGGCAGGGTCACCCCTCCACTTT.

The chain couples TRBV27 to TRBJ2-3; tentatively, D is TRBD1 or TRBD2 (5 bases each). This CDR3 is 17 amino acids long. V was clipped by 0 bases and J by 0 bases, with 13 bases between them. Germline CDR1 is MNHEY and CDR2 is SMNVEV (reference sequence). CDR3 sequence: CASSLSVGRESTDTQYF. Here the CDR3 DNA reads TGTGCCAGCAGTTTATCGGTGGGACGGGAAAGCACAGATACGCAGTATTTT.

The chain has TRBV29-1 and TRBJ1-1; a weak D match, TRBD1 (6 bases). CDR3 length equals 15 residues. Trimming removed 5 bases from V and 4 bases from J, with 20 bases in between. Looked up from germline, CDR1 is SQVTM and CDR2 is ANQGSEA. In DNA form, the CDR3 reads TGCAGCGTTCCACGTACAGGGAGCGGGGGCACTGAAGCTTTCTTT. Translated: CSVPRTGSGGTEAFF.

The chain links TRBV6-6 to TRBJ1-5; D perhaps matches TRBD1 (5 bases). CDR3 length equals 15 residues. The V gene lost 2 bases and the J gene lost 3 bases, with 11 bases spanning the gap. The germline gives CDR1 MNHNY, CDR2 SVGAGI (reference sequence). Written as DNA, the CDR3 is TGTGCCAGCAGTTACGAGCAGGGACTCAATCAGCCCCAGCATTTT. Residues: CASSYEQGLNQPQHF.

The chain combines TRBV4-3 with TRBJ1-1; D is uncertain. The CDR3 runs to 13 residues. V was shortened by 0 bases and J by 5 bases, with 7 bases between the two germline ends. The germline CDR1 and CDR2 sequences are LGHNA and YSLEER. The CDR3 sequence is CASSQDSTTEAFF. CDR3 coding DNA: TGCGCCAGCAGCCAAGACTCAACGACTGAAGCTTTCTTT.

This clone was seen just once. CDR3 in amino acids: CSVEKTSGRNIQYF. For the CDR3, the DNA is TGCAGCGTTGAAAAGACTAGCGGGAGAAACATTCAGTACTTC. The J gene is TRBJ2-4, the V gene TRBV29-1, with 12 positions matching TRBD2. The CDR3 covers 14 residues. J gave up 6 bases and V 2 bases, and 2 bases lay outside the gene matches. From germline, CDR1 is SQVTM and CDR2 ANQGSEA.

Only a few counts were recorded for this clone. The chain employs TRBV5-1 and TRBJ1-6; D might be TRBD1 (6 bases). This CDR3 contains 17 residues. Germline CDR1 is SGHRS and CDR2 is YFSETQ. The ends were cut back, 0 bases at V and 1 base at J, with 11 bases in the middle. The CDR3 coding sequence is TGCGCCAGCAGCTTGGAGGGCAGGGGTTCCTATAATTCACCCCTCCACTTT. Translation: CASSLEGRGSYNSPLHF.